Below, one TCR beta chain is given with its context. This clonotype was seen more than once but under ten times. No cognate antigen has been identified for it. Base qualities are not provided; no much larger clone lies one nucleotide away. PBMCs were isolated by Ficoll-Paque density gradient centrifugation. The germline V gene yields SQVTM for CDR1 and ANQGSEA for CDR2. The CDR3, from cysteine to phenylalanine, totals 14 residues. Only the CDR3 DNA is retained, 42 bases long and in frame from the first base. V gives up 7 bases and J gives up 0 bases, and the segment between their germline ends measures 13 bases. The data originate from a study of T-cell memory formation after mild COVID-19 (dated by TCRdb to 2020 to 2023). For the wider study: Most TCR sequence clusters were specific to one of the two donors. In two donors, T-cell clones that expanded and contracted after mild COVID-19 were followed by sequencing TCRalpha and TCRbeta repertoires longitudinally. Two young, previously healthy adult volunteers, one female and one male, were included in the cohort. Here is what the overall study found, with its caveats: Contracting CD4+ clones were located mainly in the CM and EM memory subsets, whereas CD8+ clones were found to be enriched in EMRA. The detection of some responding clones in pre-infection memory suggests that pre-existing cross-reactive memory T cells joined the SARS-CoV-2 response. The study covered only a couple of mild cases, and larger cohorts including severe cases with pre-infection samples were considered necessary. From day 15 to 85, contracting clones showed balanced CD4/CD8 phenotypes, whereas a second wave of clones that expanded from day 15 to 37 leaned towards CD4+. SARS-CoV-2 specificity of the second-wave clones peaking on day 37 was not confirmed.

Instrument used: Illumina NovaSeq 6000. cDNA libraries for TCRalpha and TCRbeta were prepared by 5'RACE using constant-segment primers, with sample barcodes and unique molecular identifiers added. RNA was extracted from every sample with Trizol reagent. Library amplification was performed in two PCR steps, and a second sample barcode and Illumina TruSeq adapters were introduced in the second step. Sequencing of the libraries was done on an Illumina NovaSeq, producing 2 x 150 bp paired-end reads. Turning to the authors' computational methods: The reads were demultiplexed and collapsed into UMI-guided consensus sequences using migec v1.2.7. Using mixcr v2.1.11, UMI consensuses were aligned to TRA and TRB V and J templates and then assembled into clonotypes. Clonotypes were classified as expanded or contracted when called significant by both edgeR and NoisET, with noise models trained on biological replicates. For edgeR calls, the thresholds were a false discovery rate-adjusted p below 0.01 and a log2 fold-change of 1. As an exploratory analysis of dynamics, max-normalized trajectories of the 1000 most abundant clonotypes were examined by PCA with hierarchical clustering. Separately sequenced CD4+ and CD8+ repertoires were used to assign a CD4 or CD8 phenotype to each responding clone. TCRdb handled the public reads itself, with Q25 trimming in fastp and clone calling in MiXCR, and kept productive beta chains. For every CDR3 protein sequence, its rows merge into one entry that carries the most common genes and DNA. These V and J calls originate from TCRdb's pipeline instead of the authors' own analysis. The sample table lists roughly 190,000 distinct CDR3 sequences, around 20% of them with a count of one. The leading ten clones occupy 2.4% of the sample.

The TCR originated in an adult woman who had mild COVID-19 (a few samples of this study predate the infection). The sample titles of this study are shuffled in the database, so cell type and time point are left out; the donor was told from shared clones. Sequenced material: PBMCs or a T cell subset sorted from them (not recorded which). The rearranged segments are TRBV29-1 and TRBJ2-1; the D gene is not confidently resolved. The sequenced DNA: TGCAGCGCTTCAGAGGCGACCTCCTACAATGAGCAGTTCTTC. This codes for CSASEATSYNEQFF.